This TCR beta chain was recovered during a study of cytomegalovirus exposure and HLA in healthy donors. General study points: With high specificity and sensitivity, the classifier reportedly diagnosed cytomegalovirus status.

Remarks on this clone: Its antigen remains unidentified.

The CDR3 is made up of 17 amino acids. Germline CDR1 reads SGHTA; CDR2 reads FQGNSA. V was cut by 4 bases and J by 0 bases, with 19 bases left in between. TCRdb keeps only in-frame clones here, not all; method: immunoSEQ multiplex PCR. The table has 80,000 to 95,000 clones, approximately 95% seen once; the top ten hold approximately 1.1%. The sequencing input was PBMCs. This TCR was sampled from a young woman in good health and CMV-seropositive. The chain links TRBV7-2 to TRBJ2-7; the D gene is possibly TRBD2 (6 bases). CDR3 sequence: CASSSPSYWRDSYEQYF. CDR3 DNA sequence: TGTGCCAGCAGCTCCCCATCGTATTGGAGGGACTCCTACGAGCAGTACTTC.